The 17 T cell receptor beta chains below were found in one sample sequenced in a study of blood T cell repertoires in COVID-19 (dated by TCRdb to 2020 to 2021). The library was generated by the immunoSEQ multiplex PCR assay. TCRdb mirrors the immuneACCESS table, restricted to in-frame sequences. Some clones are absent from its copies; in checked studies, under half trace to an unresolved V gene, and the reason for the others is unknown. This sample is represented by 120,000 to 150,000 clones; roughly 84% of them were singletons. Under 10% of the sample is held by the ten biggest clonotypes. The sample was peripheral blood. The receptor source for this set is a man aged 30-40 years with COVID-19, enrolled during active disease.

The DNA of the CDR3 is TGCGCCAGCAGTTCGCGCTCTGGGGCCAACGTCCTGACTTTC. Protein product: CASSSRSGANVLTF. The genes are TRBV4-3 and TRBJ2-6; no clear D gene. Between the trimmed V and J ends, which lost 6 bases and 0 bases, there was a span of 6 bases. The CDR3 totals 14 residues. The germline CDR1 and CDR2 sequences are LGHNA and YSLEER.

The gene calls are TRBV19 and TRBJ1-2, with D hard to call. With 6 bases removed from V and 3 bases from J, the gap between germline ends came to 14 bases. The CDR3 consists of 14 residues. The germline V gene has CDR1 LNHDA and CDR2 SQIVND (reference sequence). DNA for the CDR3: TGTGCCAGTAGAAACCTGACGGAGTACTATGGCTACACCTTC. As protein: CASRNLTEYYGYTF.

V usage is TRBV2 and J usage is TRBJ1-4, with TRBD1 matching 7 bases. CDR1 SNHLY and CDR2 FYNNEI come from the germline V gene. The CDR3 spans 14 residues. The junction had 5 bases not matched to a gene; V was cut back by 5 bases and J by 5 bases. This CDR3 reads CASSWDSTNEKLFF. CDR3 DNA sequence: TGTGCCAGCAGTTGGGACAGCACGAATGAAAAACTGTTTTTT.

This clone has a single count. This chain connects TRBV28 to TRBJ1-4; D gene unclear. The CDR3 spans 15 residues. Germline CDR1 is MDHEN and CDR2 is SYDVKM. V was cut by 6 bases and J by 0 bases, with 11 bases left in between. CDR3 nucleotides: TGTGCCAGCAGCTACGGTGCTTCAACTAATGAAAAACTGTTTTTT. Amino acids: CASSYGASTNEKLFF.

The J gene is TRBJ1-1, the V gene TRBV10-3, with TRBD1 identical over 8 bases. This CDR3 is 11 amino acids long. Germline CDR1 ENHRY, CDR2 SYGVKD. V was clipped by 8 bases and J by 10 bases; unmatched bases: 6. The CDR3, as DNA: TGTGCCATCCGGACAGGGCTTCGAGCTTTCTTT. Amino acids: CAIRTGLRAFF.

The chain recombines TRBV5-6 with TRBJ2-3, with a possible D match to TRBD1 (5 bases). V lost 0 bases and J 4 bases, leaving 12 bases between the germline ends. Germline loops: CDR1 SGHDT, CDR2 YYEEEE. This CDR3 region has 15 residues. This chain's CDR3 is CASSLGQGPPDTQYF. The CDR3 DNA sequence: TGTGCCAGCAGCTTGGGGCAGGGTCCCCCAGATACGCAGTATTTT.

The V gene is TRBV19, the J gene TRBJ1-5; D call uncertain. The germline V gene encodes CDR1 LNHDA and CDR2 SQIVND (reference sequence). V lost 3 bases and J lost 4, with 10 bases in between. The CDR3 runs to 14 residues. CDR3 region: CASSISLPNQPQHF. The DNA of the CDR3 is TGTGCCAGTAGTATCTCGCTACCAAATCAGCCCCAGCATTTT.

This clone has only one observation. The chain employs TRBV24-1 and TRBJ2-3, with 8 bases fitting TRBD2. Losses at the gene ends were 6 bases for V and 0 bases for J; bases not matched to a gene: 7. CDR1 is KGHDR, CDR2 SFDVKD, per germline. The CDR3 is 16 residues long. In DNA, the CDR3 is TGTGCCACCAGTAGGTCGGCGGGGGGAAGCACAGATACGCAGTATTTT. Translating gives CATSRSAGGSTDTQYF.

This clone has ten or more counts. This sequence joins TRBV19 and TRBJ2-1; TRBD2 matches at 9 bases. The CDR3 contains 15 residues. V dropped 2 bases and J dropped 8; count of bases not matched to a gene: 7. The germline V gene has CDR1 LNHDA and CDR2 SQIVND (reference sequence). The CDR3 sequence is CASSIFSGSSDEQFF. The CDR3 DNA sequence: TGTGCCAGTAGTATATTTAGCGGGAGTAGCGATGAGCAGTTCTTC.

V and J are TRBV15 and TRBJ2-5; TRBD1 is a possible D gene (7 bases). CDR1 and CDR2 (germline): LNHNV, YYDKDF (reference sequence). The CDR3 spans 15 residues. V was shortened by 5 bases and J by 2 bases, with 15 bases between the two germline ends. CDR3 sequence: CATSSEGGQQETQYF. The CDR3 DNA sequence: TGTGCCACCAGCTCAGAGGGGGGACAGCAAGAGACCCAGTACTTC.

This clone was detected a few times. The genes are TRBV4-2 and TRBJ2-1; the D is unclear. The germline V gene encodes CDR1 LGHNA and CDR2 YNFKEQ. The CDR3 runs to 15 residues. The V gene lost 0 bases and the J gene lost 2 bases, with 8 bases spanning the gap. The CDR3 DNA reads TGTGCCAGCAGCCAAGATTGGGCAGCCTACAATGAGCAGTTCTTC. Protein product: CASSQDWAAYNEQFF.

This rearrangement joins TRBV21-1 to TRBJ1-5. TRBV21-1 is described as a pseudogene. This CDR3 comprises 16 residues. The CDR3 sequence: CASSKVLVLGNQPQHF. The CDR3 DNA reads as TGTGCCAGCAGCAAAGTCTTAGTGTTGGGCAATCAGCCCCAGCATTTT.

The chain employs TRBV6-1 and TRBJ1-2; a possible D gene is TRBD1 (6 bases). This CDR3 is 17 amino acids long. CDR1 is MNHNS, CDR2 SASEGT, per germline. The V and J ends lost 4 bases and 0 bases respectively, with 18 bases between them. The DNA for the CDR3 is TGTGCCAGCAGTGCACAGGGTCTCTTAAACCCTAACTATGGCTACACCTTC. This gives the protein CASSAQGLLNPNYGYTF.

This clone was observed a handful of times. CDR3 sequence reads: CAVGQGGTGELFF. The CDR3 DNA reads as TGTGCCGTCGGACAGGGGGGCACCGGGGAGCTGTTTTTT. The V call is TRBV6-5, the J call TRBJ2-2, with TRBD1 identical over 10 bases. J lost 4 bases, V lost 11 bases, and 4 bases had no gene match. Germline V lookup: CDR1 MNHEY, CDR2 SVGAGI. CDR3 length: 13 residues.

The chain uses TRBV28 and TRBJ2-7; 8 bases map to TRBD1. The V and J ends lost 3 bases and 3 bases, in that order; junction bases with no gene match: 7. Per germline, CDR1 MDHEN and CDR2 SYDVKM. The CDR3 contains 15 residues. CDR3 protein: CASSFSPGQVYEQYF. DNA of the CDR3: TGTGCCAGCAGTTTCAGTCCGGGACAGGTCTACGAGCAGTACTTC.

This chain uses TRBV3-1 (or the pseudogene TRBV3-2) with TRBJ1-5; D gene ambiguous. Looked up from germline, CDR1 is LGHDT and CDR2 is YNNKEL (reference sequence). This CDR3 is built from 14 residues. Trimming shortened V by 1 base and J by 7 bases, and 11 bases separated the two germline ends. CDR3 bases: TGTGCCAGCAGCCAAGGAGGTTCCACCCAGCCCCAGCATTTT. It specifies CASSQGGSTQPQHF.

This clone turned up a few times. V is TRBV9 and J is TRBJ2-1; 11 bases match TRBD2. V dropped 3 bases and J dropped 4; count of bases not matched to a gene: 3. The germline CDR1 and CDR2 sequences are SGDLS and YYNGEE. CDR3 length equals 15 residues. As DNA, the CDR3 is TGTGCCAGCAGCGCGACTAGCGGGGTATACAATGAGCAGTTCTTC. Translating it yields CASSATSGVYNEQFF.